This T cell receptor beta chain was retrieved from a study of blood T cell repertoires in COVID-19. The overall study: Samples taken during acute and convalescent COVID-19 were collected in the United States, Italy and Spain. PBMCs, B-cell-depleted T cells, or T cells provided the cDNA or gDNA that made up the material.

The table came from immunoSEQ multiplex PCR; TCRdb's copy has only in-frame clones and leaves some out. In the table there are 250,000 to 300,000 clones, about 91% of which are singletons. Cohort placement rested on clinical history that participants reported themselves. Trimming took off 0 bases at V and 8 bases at J, with 10 bases between the two ends. The CDR3 spans 14 residues. Per germline, CDR1 LGHNA and CDR2 YNFKEQ. The specimen was PBMCs or T cells enriched from blood (not recorded which). The chain carries TRBV4-2 and TRBJ1-4; the D gene is possibly TRBD1 (5 bases). The receptor's source is a human donor in a cohort exposed to, infected with or recovered from COVID-19 (not recorded which). The donor label of this sample is uncertain. CDR3 protein: CASSQDVTGEKLFF. The CDR3 DNA sequence: TGTGCCAGCAGCCAAGATGTTACAGGAGAAAAACTGTTTTTT.